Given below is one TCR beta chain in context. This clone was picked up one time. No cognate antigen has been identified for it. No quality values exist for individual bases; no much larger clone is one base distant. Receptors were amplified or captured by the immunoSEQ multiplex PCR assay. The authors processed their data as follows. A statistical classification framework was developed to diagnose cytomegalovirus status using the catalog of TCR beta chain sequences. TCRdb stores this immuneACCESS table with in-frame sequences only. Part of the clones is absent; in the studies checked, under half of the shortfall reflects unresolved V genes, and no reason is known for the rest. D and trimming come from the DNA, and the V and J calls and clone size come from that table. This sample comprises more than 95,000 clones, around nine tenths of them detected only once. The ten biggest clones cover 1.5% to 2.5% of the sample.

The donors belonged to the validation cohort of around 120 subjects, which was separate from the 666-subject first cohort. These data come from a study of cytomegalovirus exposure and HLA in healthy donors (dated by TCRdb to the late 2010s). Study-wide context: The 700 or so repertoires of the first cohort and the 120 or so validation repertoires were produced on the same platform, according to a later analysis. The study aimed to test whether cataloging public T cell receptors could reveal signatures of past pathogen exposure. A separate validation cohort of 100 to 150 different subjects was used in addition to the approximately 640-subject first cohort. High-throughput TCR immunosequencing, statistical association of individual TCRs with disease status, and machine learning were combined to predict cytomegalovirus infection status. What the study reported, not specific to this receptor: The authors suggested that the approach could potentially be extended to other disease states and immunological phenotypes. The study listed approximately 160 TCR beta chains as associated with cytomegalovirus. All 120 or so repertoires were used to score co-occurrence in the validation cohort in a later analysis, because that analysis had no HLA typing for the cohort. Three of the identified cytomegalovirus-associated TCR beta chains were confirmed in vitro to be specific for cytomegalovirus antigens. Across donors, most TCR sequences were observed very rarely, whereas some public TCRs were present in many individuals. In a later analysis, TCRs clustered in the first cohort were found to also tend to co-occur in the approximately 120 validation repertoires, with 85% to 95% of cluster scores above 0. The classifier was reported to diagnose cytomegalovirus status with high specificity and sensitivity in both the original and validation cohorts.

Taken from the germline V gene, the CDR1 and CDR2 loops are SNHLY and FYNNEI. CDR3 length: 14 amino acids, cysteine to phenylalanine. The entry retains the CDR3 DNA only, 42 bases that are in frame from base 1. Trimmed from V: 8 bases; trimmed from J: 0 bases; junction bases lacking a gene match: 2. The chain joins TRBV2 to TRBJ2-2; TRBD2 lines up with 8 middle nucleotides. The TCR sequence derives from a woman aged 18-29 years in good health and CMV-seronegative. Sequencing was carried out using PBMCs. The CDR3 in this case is CASVLAANTGELFF. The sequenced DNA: TGTGCCAGCGTACTAGCGGCGAACACCGGGGAGCTGTTTTTT.